This entry lists 6 T cell receptor beta chains sequenced from one sample in a study of cytotoxic CD8 clonotypes in ibrutinib-treated CLL. Only in-frame clones appear in the TCRdb table, and some are missing; sequencing was by immunoSEQ multiplex PCR. The table has roughly 200,000 clones, over 60% seen once. The source material was PBMCs, sampled after 24 months of ibrutinib treatment. All receptors come from a human donor with chronic lymphocytic leukemia.

The rearrangement uses TRBV19 and TRBJ2-7, with TRBD2 matching 14 bases. Germline V gives CDR1 LNHDA, CDR2 SQIVND (reference sequence). With 0 bases clipped from V and 3 bases from J, the junction kept 1 base outside the gene matches. The CDR3 extends over 16 amino acids. DNA of the CDR3: TGTGCCAGTAGTATAGATGGGACTAGCGGGAGCTACGAGCAGTACTTC. Residues: CASSIDGTSGSYEQYF.

The CDR3 region is CASSLAMGSETQYF. In DNA, the CDR3 is TGTGCCAGCAGCTTAGCAATGGGGTCGGAGACCCAGTACTTC. The chain links TRBV7-9 to TRBJ2-5, with D unresolved. This CDR3 region has 14 residues. From germline, CDR1 is SEHNR and CDR2 FQNEAQ (reference sequence). Trimming cost V 0 bases and J 5 bases, with 10 bases left between them.

The chain has TRBV5-1 and TRBJ1-2; no firm D call. This CDR3 contains 14 residues. CDR1 is SGHRS, CDR2 YFSETQ, per germline. V was cut by 1 base and J by 7 bases, with 14 bases left in between. This CDR3 reads CASSLLLGESGYTF. The CDR3 region has the DNA TGCGCCAGCAGCTTGTTGCTCGGGGAAAGTGGCTACACCTTC.

This rearrangement joins TRBV5-6 to TRBJ2-7; the match to TRBD2 covers 7 bases. The V and J ends lost 3 bases and 4 bases, in that order; junction bases with no gene match: 7. Germline loops: CDR1 SGHDT, CDR2 YYEEEE. The CDR3 sequence is 14 residues long. DNA for the CDR3: TGTGCCAGCAGCTCGGGCGGGAGAATGTACGAGCAGTACTTC. Translating it yields CASSSGGRMYEQYF.

This clone was seen a single time. V and J are TRBV7-9 and TRBJ2-7, with 9 bases aligning to TRBD2. The length of the CDR3 is 13 residues. Germline V gene data show CDR1 as SEHNR and CDR2 as FQNEAQ (reference sequence). J lost 6 bases, V lost 10 bases, and 10 bases had no gene match. DNA for the CDR3: TGTGCCACCACCCCGGGACTAGCCTCCGAGCAGTACTTC. Protein sequence: CATTPGLASEQYF.

Remarks on this clone: Within the sample, other DNA sequences also encode this same CDR3. The rearrangement joins TRBV29-1 to TRBJ2-7, with 11 positions matching TRBD1. V lost 3 bases, J lost 2 bases, and 0 bases stayed unmatched. This CDR3 has 13 residues. CDR1 and CDR2 from the germline V gene are SQVTM and ANQGSEA. The CDR3 DNA sequence: TGCAGCGTTGAGGGACAGGGGGCCTACGAGCAGTACTTC. The encoded protein is CSVEGQGAYEQYF.